A single sample is the source of the 12 T cell receptor beta chains below, sequenced in a study of T cell repertoires in cytomegalovirus infection. TCRdb redid the calling of the reads with MiXCR, one entry per CDR3 protein. The top ten hold more than 13% of the sample, which has about 260,000 distinct CDR3 sequences, approximately 9.2% seen once. The sample taken for sequencing was PBMCs. These receptors came from a human donor in good health (CMV status not recorded). Some clones in this sample may be carry-over from other donors' samples.

This chain joins TRBV19 and TRBJ2-7; TRBD2 is a possible D gene (6 bases). V shed 5 bases and J shed 7 bases, with 15 bases lying between them. Germline-derived CDR1 and CDR2 are LNHDA and SQIVND (reference sequence). The CDR3 runs 13 residues. In nucleotides, the CDR3 is TGTGCCAGTAGTCCCGGGACTGCGAGGGAGCAGTACTTC. Protein: CASSPGTAREQYF.

This clonotype was counted ten times or more. The chain has TRBV5-6 and TRBJ1-6; D unresolved. CDR1 and CDR2 from the germline V gene are SGHDT and YYEEEE. There are 17 residues in the CDR3. Trimming shortened V by 0 bases and J by 0 bases, and 10 bases separated the two germline ends. For the CDR3, the DNA is TGTGCCAGCAGCTTGGGTACAGCTGGCTCCTATAATTCACCCCTCCACTTT. Translated: CASSLGTAGSYNSPLHF.

This clonotype was observed at least ten times. The V call is TRBV20-1, the J call TRBJ2-1; D might be TRBD2 (6 bases). Germline values: CDR1 DFQATT, CDR2 SNEGSKA (reference sequence). This CDR3 has 12 residues. V was trimmed by 6 bases and J by 8 bases, leaving 14 bases between them. DNA of the CDR3: TGCAGTGCCGACCGCCCGGGGGATGAGCAGTTCTTC. Protein product: CSADRPGDEQFF.

The table lists this clonotype with many counts. This chain uses TRBV19 with TRBJ2-2; D gene uncertain. The CDR3 runs to 13 residues. The ends were cut back, 6 bases at V and 3 bases at J, with 8 bases in the middle. CDR1 and CDR2 (germline): LNHDA, SQIVND (reference sequence). Here the CDR3 reads CASRPLHTGELFF. The CDR3 DNA reads as TGTGCCAGTAGGCCACTACACACCGGGGAGCTGTTTTTT.

This clonotype was recorded at least ten times. V usage is TRBV7-2 and J usage is TRBJ2-6, with D unresolved. The CDR3 sequence is 15 residues long. V was trimmed by 1 base and J by 0 bases, leaving 4 bases between them. Per the germline V gene, CDR1 is SGHTA and CDR2 is FQGNSA. Here the CDR3 reads CASSLGHSGANVLTF. The CDR3 DNA follows: TGTGCCAGCAGCTTAGGACACTCTGGGGCCAACGTCCTGACTTTC.

This clonotype was seen ten or more times. The chain recombines TRBV7-6 with TRBJ1-5, with D unresolved. The CDR3 totals 15 residues. CDR1 SGHVS and CDR2 FNYEAQ come from the germline V gene. The V end was cut by 5 bases, the J end by 3 bases, with 14 bases between. CDR3 loop: CASSPLTEPNQPQHF. The CDR3 nucleotides are TGTGCCAGCAGCCCCCTGACGGAGCCCAATCAGCCCCAGCATTTT.

The chain carries TRBV28 and TRBJ2-5; 8 bases agree with TRBD2. Losses at the gene ends were 3 bases for V and 2 bases for J; bases not matched to a gene: 14. This CDR3 has 18 residues. CDR1 is MDHEN, CDR2 SYDVKM, per germline. The CDR3 region has the DNA TGTGCCAGCAGTTTTTGGCGGGGGGACCTGCAAAGACAAGAGACCCAGTACTTC. Protein product: CASSFWRGDLQRQETQYF.

This clonotype was observed many times. V gene TRBV7-2 combines with J gene TRBJ2-7; 9 nucleotides align to TRBD2. Per the germline V gene, CDR1 is SGHTA and CDR2 is FQGNSA. The CDR3 covers 16 residues. The V gene end was trimmed by 5 bases and the J gene end by 4 bases; junction bases not matched to a gene: 12. This CDR3 reads CASSPWSSGRVYEQYF. The CDR3, as DNA: TGTGCCAGCAGCCCCTGGAGTAGCGGGAGAGTTTACGAGCAGTACTTC.

This clonotype was observed at least ten times. The chain recombines TRBV7-2 with TRBJ1-5, with 7 bases aligning to TRBD1. There are 15 residues in the CDR3. The germline V gene encodes CDR1 SGHTA and CDR2 FQGNSA. After removal of 5 bases from V and 3 bases from J, the junction contained 7 bases not matched to a gene. This CDR3 reads CASSHPDRFNQPQHF. CDR3 coding DNA: TGTGCCAGCAGCCATCCGGACAGGTTCAATCAGCCCCAGCATTTT.

This clonotype came up a few times. The genes are TRBV28 and TRBJ2-4; possible D gene TRBD2, 7 bases. This CDR3 comprises 16 residues. Germline V gene lookup returns CDR1 MDHEN and CDR2 SYDVKM. V was clipped by 8 bases and J by 0 bases, with 17 bases between them. CDR3 protein: CASWGGSGLAKNIQYF. The CDR3, as DNA: TGTGCCAGCTGGGGGGGCAGTGGGTTAGCCAAAAACATTCAGTACTTC.

The DNA for the CDR3 is TGTGCCAGCAGCTCGAAGCTAGGGGGGAGCACCGGGGAGCTGTTTTTT. Its translation is CASSSKLGGSTGELFF. This rearrangement joins TRBV7-2 to TRBJ2-2; D tentatively fits TRBD1 or TRBD2 (6 bases each). V lost 4 bases, J lost 4 bases, and 16 bases lay in between. Germline V gives CDR1 SGHTA, CDR2 FQGNSA. The CDR3 runs 16 residues.

The rearrangement uses TRBV10-3 and TRBJ2-4, with D perhaps assigned TRBD1 or TRBD2 (5 bases each). The CDR3 contains 12 residues. Trimming shortened V by 3 bases and J by 14 bases, and 14 bases separated the two germline ends. Germline V gene data show CDR1 as ENHRY and CDR2 as SYGVKD. As DNA, the CDR3 is TGTGCCATCAGTGAAGGGGAAGCGGAGAAGTACTTC. Translated: CAISEGEAEKYF.